Each of the 8 T cell receptor beta chains below was sequenced from the same sample in a study of T-cell reconstitution after alpha-beta-depleted transplantation in children. Library preparation (for TCRbeta) was performed with unique molecular identifiers. TCRdb re-called the PCR reads with MiXCR, one entry per CDR3 protein. The table lists about 540,000 distinct CDR3 sequences, around 16% of them singletons. The specimen comprised PBMCs from the stem cell graft donor, sampled from the stem cell graft. The receptor source for this set is a human donor who donated a stem cell graft to a child with acute lymphoblastic leukemia.

This clonotype was observed a handful of times. This rearrangement joins TRBV20-1 to TRBJ2-5, with 7 bases matching TRBD2. The CDR3 runs 16 residues. The V segment lost 1 base and the J segment 3 bases; nucleotides outside the gene matches: 11. From germline, CDR1 is DFQATT and CDR2 SNEGSKA (reference sequence). In nucleotides, the CDR3 is TGCAGTGCTAGAGGGGGCGGGAGCCCTACCGAAGAGACCCAGTACTTC. Amino acids: CSARGGGSPTEETQYF.

The genes are TRBV4-1 and TRBJ1-5, with D unresolved. Germline V gene data show CDR1 as MGHRA and CDR2 as YSYEKL. With 4 bases removed from V and 0 bases from J, the gap between germline ends came to 10 bases. The CDR3 contains 15 residues. The CDR3: CASSPRPDSNQPQHF. CDR3 bases: TGCGCCAGCAGCCCCCGTCCGGATAGCAATCAGCCCCAGCATTTT.

The chain joins TRBV27 to TRBJ2-5; D perhaps matches TRBD2 (6 bases). Germline V gives CDR1 MNHEY, CDR2 SMNVEV (reference sequence). This CDR3 comprises 15 residues. Trimming removed 1 base from V and 3 bases from J, with 12 bases in between. DNA for the CDR3: TGTGCCAGCAGTTTATACCCTAGCGCCGAAGAGACCCAGTACTTC. Translated: CASSLYPSAEETQYF.

In nucleotides, the CDR3 is TGTGCCAGCAGCAACCCACTAGCGGGGGACTCCTACAATGAGCAGTTCTTC. Translation: CASSNPLAGDSYNEQFF. The V gene is TRBV9, the J gene TRBJ2-1; 11 bases match TRBD2. This CDR3 is built from 17 residues. Germline V gives CDR1 SGDLS, CDR2 YYNGEE. V gave up 4 bases and J gave up 0 bases; unmatched junction bases: 6. The whole variable domain, filled in from reference TRBV9 and TRBJ2-1, reads DSGVTQTPKHLITATGQRVTLRCSPRSGDLSVYWYQQSLDQGLQFLIQYYNGEERAKGNILERFSAQQFPDLHSELNLSSLELGDSALYFCASSNPLAGDSYNEQFFGPGTRLTVL.

The sample holds many counts of this clonotype. The chain carries TRBV5-1 and TRBJ2-1, with D hard to call. Per the germline V gene, CDR1 is SGHRS and CDR2 is YFSETQ. The CDR3 runs 13 residues. With 7 bases removed from V and 2 bases from J, the gap between germline ends came to 10 bases. The DNA of the CDR3 is TGCGCCAGCCTTCAGCCCCCCTACAATGAGCAGTTCTTC. Its protein is CASLQPPYNEQFF.

There are a few counts of this clonotype. V usage is TRBV11-2 and J usage is TRBJ2-5; D may be TRBD2 (5 bases). CDR3 length equals 15 residues. Germline assignment: CDR1 SGHAT and CDR2 FQNNGV. The V end was cut by 6 bases, the J end by 2 bases, with 16 bases between. In DNA, the CDR3 is TGTGCCAGCAGTCCAAACGGACTGCCTCAAGAGACCCAGTACTTC. It encodes CASSPNGLPQETQYF.

This clonotype was recorded once. At one end, the junction sequence differs from germline, possibly due to a read error. The chain combines TRBV5-1 with TRBJ2-3; tentatively, D is TRBD1 (5 bases). The CDR3 covers 15 residues. Per germline, CDR1 SGHRS and CDR2 YFSETQ. The CDR3 DNA is TGTGCCAGCAGCTGGACACGGGTCGGCACAGATACGCAGTATTTC. It is translated as CASSWTRVGTDTQYF.

J is TRBJ2-7 and V is TRBV7-9; maybe TRBD2 (5 bases). V lost 5 bases to trimming and J lost 0 bases, with 17 bases between them. There are 16 residues in the CDR3. Germline lookup yields CDR1 SEHNR and CDR2 FQNEAQ (reference sequence). DNA for the CDR3: TGTGCCAGCAGCCCTTACGGAGGCGGGCGCTCCTACGAGCAGTACTTC. It codes for CASSPYGGGRSYEQYF.